The sequence of this T cell receptor beta chain was determined in a study of identical twins. Carrying unique molecular identifiers, the cDNA also gained a universal primer site through template switching. Using its own MiXCR run on the 5' RACE reads, TCRdb lists one record per CDR3 protein. The data contain 200,000 to 300,000 distinct CDR3 sequences, about an eighth of them singletons. Concerning this clonotype: Its antigen is unknown.

Study results and limitations: Cross-sectional statistical analysis was relied on for the conclusions, without the same donors being followed.

CDR3 size: 16 residues. Germline CDR1 and CDR2: ENHRY and SYGVKD. V lost 0 bases, J lost 1 base, and 4 bases stayed unmatched. The same sample was also studied in work on yellow fever vaccine responses in identical twins.

The chain links TRBV10-3 to TRBJ2-5; 8 bases are a match to TRBD1. Source material: memory (CD45RO+) T cells sorted from blood. The TCR was taken from a woman between 18 and 29 years old in good health. CDR3 nucleotide sequence: TGTGCCATCAGTGAGTCGAGAACAGGGGGCCAAGAGACCCAGTACTTC. Protein: CAISESRTGGQETQYF.